This paragraph reports one T cell receptor (beta chain). This specimen belongs to a study of blood T cell repertoires in COVID-19. Study-wide background: Whether acute or convalescent, the COVID-19 samples came from the United States, Italy and Spain. Sample material is recorded as cDNA or gDNA derived from T cells, B-cell-depleted T cells, or PBMCs.

Trimming cost V 10 bases and J 7 bases; bases outside gene matches: 8. The germline CDR1 and CDR2 sequences are MNHEY and SVGAGI. This CDR3 spans 13 amino acids. Sequencing used immunoSEQ multiplex PCR; TCRdb keeps in-frame clones, though not all of them. Here the sample spans more than 300,000 clones, roughly nine tenths being singletons. Participants were aged about 18 to 100 years from more than 20 US areas. Exposed volunteers were people who met a COVID-19 case within 2 weeks before study entry. Input material: PBMCs or T cells enriched from blood (not recorded which). The V gene is TRBV6-5, the J gene TRBJ1-5; 9 positions agree with TRBD1. The TCR sequence derives from a woman aged 25 to 39 who had been exposed to COVID-19. The CDR3 reads CATRGQGWQPQHF. The CDR3 DNA sequence: TGTGCCACAAGGGGACAGGGTTGGCAGCCCCAGCATTTT.